The rows below give T cell receptor beta chains drawn from one sample of a study of cytomegalovirus exposure and HLA in healthy donors. The repertoire was sequenced with immunoSEQ multiplex PCR; TCRdb's copy has only in-frame clones and lacks some. The sample lists 250,000 to 350,000 clones, around 86% seen once, with roughly 4% in the top ten. Sequencing used PBMCs. Every receptor here comes from a man aged 35-49 years in good health and CMV-seropositive. Each CDR3 is given with its conserved first and last residue. Fields, in order: clone size, J gene, D gene, V gene, CDR3 DNA, CDR3 protein. D genes are given only for firm matches. Some rows mark clone size as missing; the rest say once, few, many or name a class of expanded clone.

size: .; J: TRBJ2-5; D: .; V: TRBV19; DNA: TGTGCCAGTAGTATCACTGATCAAGAGACCCAGTACTTC; CDR3: CASSITDQETQYF
size: .; J: TRBJ2-1; D: .; V: TRBV27; DNA: TGTGCCAGCAGTTTTAACAACCCGGGGAATGAGCAGTTCTTC; CDR3: CASSFNNPGNEQFF
size: .; J: TRBJ1-6; D: .; V: TRBV30; DNA: TGTGCCTGGAGTAGGGGGGGGGCTAATTCACCCCTCCACTTT; CDR3: CAWSRGGANSPLHF
size: .; J: TRBJ1-3; D: .; V: TRBV7-9; DNA: TGTGCCAGCCGGTCTGGGGCGCCTGGAAACACCATATATTTT; CDR3: CASRSGAPGNTIYF
size: .; J: TRBJ2-1; D: .; V: TRBV7-9; DNA: TGTGCCAGCAGCTTAGGTTGGGGGGACTACAATGAGCAGTTCTTC; CDR3: CASSLGWGDYNEQFF
size: few; J: TRBJ1-1; D: TRBD1; V: TRBV29-1; DNA: TGCAGCGGTGAAAGGGGGACAGTGTACACTGAAGCTTTCTTT; CDR3: CSGERGTVYTEAFF
size: once; J: TRBJ2-7; D: TRBD2; V: TRBV11-2; DNA: TGTGCCAGCAGCTTAGGGAGGACTAGCGGGAAACGAGGCGAGCAGTACTTC; CDR3: CASSLGRTSGKRGEQYF
size: once; J: TRBJ2-1; D: TRBD2; V: TRBV15; DNA: TGTGCCACCAGCAGGACTAGCGAGGGTTACAATGAGCAGTTCTTC; CDR3: CATSRTSEGYNEQFF
size: .; J: TRBJ2-7; D: TRBD2; V: TRBV4-1; DNA: TGCGCCAGCAGTCGTCAGGGTTACGGGACTAGCGGGAAAACCTACGAGCAGTACTTC; CDR3: CASSRQGYGTSGKTYEQYF
size: .; J: TRBJ1-5; D: .; V: TRBV5-6; DNA: TGTGCCAGCAGCTTGGGAATAGGGACTTTGCGAAATCAGCCCCAGCATTTT; CDR3: CASSLGIGTLRNQPQHF
size: once; J: TRBJ2-2; D: .; V: TRBV7-7; DNA: TGTGCTAGCAGCTTAGCGGTGAAAGGGGCGGCCGGGGAGCTGTTTTTT; CDR3: CASSLAVKGAAGELFF
size: .; J: TRBJ1-5; D: TRBD1; V: TRBV7-7; DNA: TGTGCTAGCAGAAACGATTTCAAAAGAAGGAGGGGGCATACGAATCAGCCCCAGCATTTT; CDR3: CASRNDFKRRRGHTNQPQHF
size: .; J: TRBJ2-2; D: TRBD1; V: TRBV9; DNA: TGTGCCAGCAGCTCGGGGGACAGGGGGCCCACCGGGGAGCTGTTTTTT; CDR3: CASSSGDRGPTGELFF
size: few; J: TRBJ2-7; D: .; V: TRBV4-1; DNA: TGCGCCAGCAGCCAAGTTGGACATAGCTACGAGCAGTACTTC; CDR3: CASSQVGHSYEQYF
size: .; J: TRBJ2-2; D: .; V: TRBV9; DNA: TGTGCCAGCAGCGTAAAAGCAAGCACCGGGGAGCTGTTTTTT; CDR3: CASSVKASTGELFF
size: .; J: TRBJ2-7; D: TRBD2; V: TRBV5-1; DNA: TGCGCCAGCAGCTTGACTAGCGGGTTCAACGAGCAGTACTTC; CDR3: CASSLTSGFNEQYF
size: .; J: TRBJ1-2; D: TRBD1; V: TRBV18; DNA: TGTGCCAGCTCACCCCCCCTTACAGGGGGCGCGTCGAAGGGCTACACCTTC; CDR3: CASSPPLTGGASKGYTF
size: .; J: TRBJ2-5; D: TRBD2; V: TRBV18; DNA: TGTGCCAGCTCACCACCGGGGACTAGAGAGACCCAGTACTTC; CDR3: CASSPPGTRETQYF
size: .; J: TRBJ2-1; D: TRBD2; V: TRBV7-9; DNA: TGTGCCAGCGGGTCGGGGGGGGCCTACAATGAGCAGTTCTTC; CDR3: CASGSGGAYNEQFF
size: .; J: TRBJ1-1; D: .; V: TRBV5-1; DNA: TGCGCCAGCCAGACAGGGAACACTGAAGCTTTCTTT; CDR3: CASQTGNTEAFF
size: .; J: TRBJ1-1; D: .; V: TRBV19; DNA: TGTGCCAGTAGTGATCGGCGGGCTCGAAGGGCTTTCTTT; CDR3: CASSDRRARRAFF
size: few; J: TRBJ2-1; D: TRBD2; V: TRBV7-9; DNA: TGTGCCAGCAGCGCGACTAGCGACAATGAGCAGTTCTTC; CDR3: CASSATSDNEQFF
size: .; J: TRBJ2-2; D: TRBD2; V: TRBV2; DNA: TGTGCCAGCAGGGGGATGGCTAGCGGGAGGGCCGGTGCCGGGGAGCTGTTTTTT; CDR3: CASRGMASGRAGAGELFF
size: .; J: TRBJ1-5; D: .; V: TRBV6-6; DNA: TGTGCCAGCAGTTACGGGGCCAATCAGCCCCAGCATTTT; CDR3: CASSYGANQPQHF
size: .; J: TRBJ2-5; D: .; V: TRBV6-5; DNA: TGTGCCAGCAGTTACTCGGCGGGCCAAGAGACCCAGTACTTC; CDR3: CASSYSAGQETQYF
size: .; J: TRBJ2-7; D: TRBD2; V: TRBV19; DNA: TGTGCCAGTAGTACCGGGACTAGCGACACCTACGAGCAGTACTTC; CDR3: CASSTGTSDTYEQYF
size: .; J: TRBJ1-2; D: .; V: TRBV19; DNA: TGTGCCAGTAGTATCCCCCGGTATGGCTACACCTTC; CDR3: CASSIPRYGYTF
size: .; J: TRBJ2-7; D: .; V: TRBV28; DNA: TGTGCCAGCAGTTTACGCGAGCAGTACTTC; CDR3: CASSLREQYF
size: .; J: TRBJ1-1; D: TRBD1; V: TRBV9; DNA: TGTGCCAGCAGCGTTCTTGGGACAGGGGGCGCAGGAACTGAAGCTTTCTTT; CDR3: CASSVLGTGGAGTEAFF
size: .; J: TRBJ1-1; D: .; V: TRBV28; DNA: TGTGCCAGCATCGAAGTCGGGTCCTACCAAGCTTTCTTT; CDR3: CASIEVGSYQAFF
size: .; J: TRBJ2-1; D: TRBD1; V: TRBV19; DNA: TGTGCCAGCAGCCAGGGGGACAATGAGCAGTTCTTC; CDR3: CASSQGDNEQFF